This TCR beta chain is from a study of technical replicates of blood from several donors. This clone was counted a single time. Produced via immunoSEQ multiplex PCR; TCRdb's table is partial and in-frame only. The sample holds 72,000 or so clones, around 95% seen once. The ends were cut back, 5 bases at V and 4 bases at J, with 6 bases in the middle. Germline assignment: CDR1 SGHTA and CDR2 FQGNSA. This CDR3 contains 11 residues. This clonotype originated in a human donor in good health. Sequencing was done on a sample of T cells isolated from PBMCs. The chain is built from TRBV7-2 and TRBJ2-7; D call uncertain. The CDR3 loop reads CASSPNYEQYF. The CDR3 nucleotides are TGTGCCAGCAGCCCTAATTACGAGCAGTACTTC.